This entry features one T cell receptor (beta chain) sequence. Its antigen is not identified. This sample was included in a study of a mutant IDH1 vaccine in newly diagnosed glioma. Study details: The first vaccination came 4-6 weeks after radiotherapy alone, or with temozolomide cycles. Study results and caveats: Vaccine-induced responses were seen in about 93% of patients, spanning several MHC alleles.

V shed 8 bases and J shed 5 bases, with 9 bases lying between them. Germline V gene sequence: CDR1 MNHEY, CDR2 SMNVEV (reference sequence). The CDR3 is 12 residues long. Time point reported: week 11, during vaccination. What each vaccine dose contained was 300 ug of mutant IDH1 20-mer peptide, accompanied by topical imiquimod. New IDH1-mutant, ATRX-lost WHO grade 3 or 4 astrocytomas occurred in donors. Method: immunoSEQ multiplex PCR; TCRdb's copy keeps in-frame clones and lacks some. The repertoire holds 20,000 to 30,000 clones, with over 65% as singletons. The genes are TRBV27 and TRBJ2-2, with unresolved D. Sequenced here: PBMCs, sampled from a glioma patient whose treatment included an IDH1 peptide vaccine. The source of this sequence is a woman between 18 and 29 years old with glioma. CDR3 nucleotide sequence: TGTGCCAGCCTGAGACCAACCGGGGAGCTGTTTTTT. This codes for CASLRPTGELFF.